This TCR beta chain came from a study of liver allograft versus peripheral blood T cells. Study as a whole: Transplanted-liver T cell receptor repertoires were compared with recipients' peripheral blood repertoires. Study-wide points: The authors reported that T cell receptor repertoires inside liver allografts differed from those in peripheral blood.

Germline V gives CDR1 LNHDA, CDR2 SQIVND (reference sequence). Trimming cost V 3 bases and J 4 bases; bases outside gene matches: 4. The length of the CDR3 is 14 residues. As concerns this clonotype: The antigen remains unidentified.

TCRdb re-called the reads with MiXCR, one entry per CDR3 protein. Of 1,500 to 2,000 distinct CDR3 sequences listed, 15% to 20% were seen once; the top ten hold approximately 8%. The receptor comes from a human patient who had a liver transplant. Some T cells may possibly be graft donor cells. This chain uses TRBV19 with TRBJ1-1; 8 positions match TRBD1. CDR3 DNA: TGTGCCAGTAGTATCCGGACAGGGATCACTGAAGCTTTCTTT. This sequence encodes CASSIRTGITEAFF.